These T cell receptor beta chains were read from a single sample in a study of T cell responses to AZD1222 COVID-19 vaccine. Produced via immunoSEQ multiplex PCR; TCRdb's table is partial and in-frame only. The sample includes tens of thousands of clones, roughly 90% seen only once; the top ten take around 5.1%. This specimen was peripheral blood, taken on day 0 of MenACWY control vaccination. The receptor source for this set is an adult in good health. The CDR3 runs from the conserved cysteine through the conserved F or W. Only some rows state a clone size, as once, few, many or a class for expanded clones.

clone size | V gene | CDR3 protein
NA | TRBV30 | CAWSVSRNTEAFF
NA | TRBV7-2 | CASSLKGLADPYF
NA | TRBV18 | CASSPRVLTGDEQFF
NA | TRBV19 | CASSDATNEKLFF
NA | TRBV7-9 | CASSRPGGANYGYTF
NA | TRBV5-4 | CASSLEAGGSYEQYF
NA | TRBV28 | CASSFTGGSLPQYF
NA | TRBV10-3 | CAIGLADSPSYEQYF
NA | TRBV9 | CASSVEKPGLSGANVLTF
NA | TRBV7-2 | CASSFSGTGFSRYGYTF
NA | TRBV3-1/TRBV3-2 | CASSHFGGGPYTF
NA | TRBV28 | CASSQGQGAQPQHF
NA | TRBV5-1 | CASSSGLAVVGHEQFF
NA | TRBV10-1 | CASSYSTDTQYF
once | TRBV7-2 | CASSSTGVSGNTIYF
NA | TRBV28 | CASSFRGTSGINEQFF
few | TRBV14 | CASSLLRGWNYGYTF
NA | TRBV7-2 | CASNLSPLTGGGGYTF
NA | TRBV6-6 | CASSQALGGAHNEQFF
NA | TRBV7-9 | CASSLAGSFNEQFF
once | TRBV11-2 | CASEVGLRDTEAFF
NA | TRBV24-1 | CATSEPTSTDTQYF
NA | TRBV29-1 | CSAPKAGRADTQYF
NA | TRBV10-3 | CAIRESGTGFSYEQYF
NA | TRBV5-1 | CASSSTRHRSNYGYTF